This TCR beta chain came from a study of blood T cell repertoires in COVID-19. Overall study: The study drew acute and convalescent COVID-19 samples from the United States, Italy and Spain. T cells, B-cell-depleted T cells, or PBMCs provided the cDNA or gDNA that served as material.

This CDR3 has 16 amino acids. The germline V gene encodes CDR1 SEHNR and CDR2 FQNEAQ (reference sequence). V shed 2 bases and J shed 2 bases, with 14 bases lying between them. In the authors' methods: Using reference gene primer amplification, nucleated cell counts were estimated. TCRdb's copy holds only in-frame clones and misses some; the assay was immunoSEQ multiplex PCR. V, J and clone size are taken as reported in that table, and D and trimming were inferred from the DNA itself. Of about 70,000 clones in the sample, 80% to 90% were seen once. The receptor was isolated from an elderly woman with active or convalescent COVID-19. This chain links TRBV7-9 with TRBJ2-3; D is perhaps TRBD1 (6 bases). Specimen: peripheral blood. CDR3 protein: CASSLTLGGSTDTQYF. CDR3 nucleotides: TGTGCCAGCAGCTTAACACTTGGGGGCTCCACAGATACGCAGTATTTT.